These 15 T cell receptor beta chains were sequenced from one sample in a study of T cells in localized non-small cell lung cancer. Assay used: immunoSEQ multiplex PCR; TCRdb lists only in-frame clones, some missing. The table has approximately 21,000 clones, around 90% seen once; the top ten hold 25% to 30%. Sample: peripheral blood mononuclear cells, taken before any cancer treatment. Receptors originate from a male donor at least 60 years old with stage II lung adenocarcinoma.

This chain connects TRBV4-2 to TRBJ2-1; D uncertain. V lost 4 bases, J lost 4 bases, and 8 bases lay in between. Germline lookup yields CDR1 LGHNA and CDR2 YNFKEQ. The CDR3 consists of 13 residues. CDR3 sequence (DNA): TGTGCCAGCAGCCCTCACGCTTACAATGAGCAGTTCTTC. Its translation is CASSPHAYNEQFF.

The chain carries TRBV28 and TRBJ2-2, with 8 bases fitting TRBD2. Germline lookup yields CDR1 MDHEN and CDR2 SYDVKM. The CDR3 totals 15 residues. The ends lost 6 bases at V and 4 bases at J; junction bases unmatched: 7. The CDR3 DNA reads as TGTGCCAGCAGCATAGCGGGACACGCCACCGGGGAGCTGTTTTTT. Translation gives CASSIAGHATGELFF.

The V call is TRBV10-3, the J call TRBJ2-7, with 10 bases that match TRBD2. The V gene end was trimmed by 2 bases and the J gene end by 4 bases; junction bases not matched to a gene: 5. This CDR3 comprises 15 residues. CDR1 and CDR2 (germline): ENHRY, SYGVKD. CDR3: CAISEPTSGTYEQYF. The CDR3 bases are TGTGCCATCAGTGAGCCTACTAGCGGGACATACGAGCAGTACTTC.

The V and J genes are TRBV6-6 and TRBJ2-7; the D gene is possibly TRBD2 (6 bases). The CDR3 spans 16 residues. Trimming removed 4 bases from V and 4 bases from J, with 20 bases in between. Germline V gene sequence: CDR1 MNHNY, CDR2 SVGAGI (reference sequence). The CDR3 nucleotides read TGTGCCAGCAGTTCCCCCGGGACTGCCCGGGGATACGAGCAGTACTTC. As protein: CASSSPGTARGYEQYF.

J is TRBJ2-1 and V is TRBV19; D is undetermined. The germline V gene encodes CDR1 LNHDA and CDR2 SQIVND (reference sequence). The CDR3 loop spans 15 amino acids. Trimming stripped 5 bases from V and 8 bases from J, with 19 bases between. CDR3 region: CASSPRRIFRDEQFF. The CDR3, as DNA: TGTGCCAGTAGTCCACGTAGGATATTTAGGGATGAGCAGTTCTTC.

The rearrangement joins TRBV21-1 to TRBJ1-5; the table's TRBD1 call for D was not verified on the DNA. TRBV21-1 is noted as a pseudogene. The CDR3 is 13 amino acids. The CDR3 DNA sequence: TGTGCCAGCTCTGACAGGGGCGATCAGCCCCAGCATTTT. Its translation: CASSDRGDQPQHF.

The chain uses TRBV7-2 and TRBJ2-3; D is undetermined. CDR1 and CDR2 from the germline V gene are SGHTA and FQGNSA. V was shortened by 2 bases and J by 0 bases, with 12 bases between the two germline ends. There are 16 residues in the CDR3. The CDR3 DNA sequence: TGTGCCAGCAGCTTAACCAGAGCCCTTAGCACAGATACGCAGTATTTT. The encoded protein is CASSLTRALSTDTQYF.

This sequence joins TRBV6-5 and TRBJ2-1, with 8 bases identical to TRBD2. The V and J ends lost 5 bases and 4 bases, in that order; junction bases with no gene match: 7. Germline-derived CDR1 and CDR2 are MNHEY and SVGAGI. The CDR3 sequence is 15 residues long. This CDR3 reads CASSPRTSSYNEQFF. The DNA for the CDR3 is TGTGCCAGCAGTCCTCGGACTAGCTCATACAATGAGCAGTTCTTC.

V usage is TRBV27 and J usage is TRBJ2-7; 7 positions match TRBD1. CDR3 length: 14 residues. V lost 8 bases and J lost 3; bases outside the gene matches: 10. CDR1 is MNHEY and CDR2 is SMNVEV in the germline V gene (reference sequence). This CDR3 is CASGAIGGGYEQYF. For the CDR3, the DNA is TGTGCCAGCGGGGCCATAGGGGGCGGCTACGAGCAGTACTTC.

This rearrangement joins TRBV7-9 to TRBJ2-3; 11 bases fit TRBD2. The CDR3 length is 18 residues. The ends lost 4 bases at V and 0 bases at J; junction bases unmatched: 9. CDR1 and CDR2 from the germline V gene are SEHNR and FQNEAQ (reference sequence). In nucleotides, the CDR3 is TGTGCCAGCAGCTCACTAGCGGGAGCATCTGATAGCACAGATACGCAGTATTTT. As protein: CASSSLAGASDSTDTQYF.

This clone was seen more than once but under ten times. This chain connects TRBV5-4 to TRBJ2-2, with D perhaps TRBD1 (5 bases). V was trimmed by 0 bases and J by 6 bases, leaving 6 bases between them. Germline values: CDR1 SGHNT, CDR2 YYREEE (reference sequence). The CDR3 sequence is 13 residues long. This CDR3 is CASSLVQAGELFF. The CDR3 nucleotides read TGTGCCAGCAGCTTGGTACAGGCCGGGGAGCTGTTTTTT.

V usage is TRBV9 and J usage is TRBJ2-1; 10 nucleotides match TRBD2. The ends lost 1 base at V and 0 bases at J; junction bases unmatched: 13. CDR3 length: 20 residues. Germline-derived CDR1 and CDR2 are SGDLS and YYNGEE. The CDR3 loop reads CASSVMGGLAGVSSYNEQFF. DNA of the CDR3: TGTGCCAGCAGCGTAATGGGCGGGCTAGCGGGAGTCAGCTCCTACAATGAGCAGTTCTTC.

The chain links TRBV29-1 to TRBJ2-7; unclear D gene. In germline, CDR1 is SQVTM, CDR2 ANQGSEA. The ends were cut back, 3 bases at V and 3 bases at J, with 6 bases in the middle. The CDR3 covers 11 residues. The CDR3 nucleotides read TGCAGCGTTGATTCGGGCTACGAGCAGTACTTC. This encodes CSVDSGYEQYF.

J is TRBJ2-1 and V is TRBV19; 8 bases match TRBD2. The CDR3 has 18 amino acids. CDR1 and CDR2 (germline): LNHDA, SQIVND (reference sequence). The V gene end was trimmed by 7 bases and the J gene end by 4 bases; junction bases not matched to a gene: 18. CDR3 residues: CASTGILDPSGLYNEQFF. CDR3 nucleotides: TGTGCCAGTACAGGGATCCTGGACCCTAGCGGGCTTTACAATGAGCAGTTCTTC. Drawing the rest from reference TRBV19 and TRBJ2-1, the complete variable domain is DGGITQSPKYLFRKEGQNVTLSCEQNLNHDAMYWYRQDPGQGLRLIYYSQIVNDFQKGDIAEGYSVSREKKESFPLTVTSAQKNPTAFYLCASTGILDPSGLYNEQFFGPGTRLTVL.

The chain is built from TRBV7-9 and TRBJ1-2, with D perhaps TRBD1 (6 bases). Germline lookup yields CDR1 SEHNR and CDR2 FQNEAQ (reference sequence). V gave up 7 bases and J gave up 4 bases, with 16 bases separating them. The length of the CDR3 is 14 residues. The CDR3 protein is CASNLQGLIYGYTF. DNA for the CDR3: TGTGCCAGCAACCTACAGGGTTTAATCTATGGCTACACCTTC.